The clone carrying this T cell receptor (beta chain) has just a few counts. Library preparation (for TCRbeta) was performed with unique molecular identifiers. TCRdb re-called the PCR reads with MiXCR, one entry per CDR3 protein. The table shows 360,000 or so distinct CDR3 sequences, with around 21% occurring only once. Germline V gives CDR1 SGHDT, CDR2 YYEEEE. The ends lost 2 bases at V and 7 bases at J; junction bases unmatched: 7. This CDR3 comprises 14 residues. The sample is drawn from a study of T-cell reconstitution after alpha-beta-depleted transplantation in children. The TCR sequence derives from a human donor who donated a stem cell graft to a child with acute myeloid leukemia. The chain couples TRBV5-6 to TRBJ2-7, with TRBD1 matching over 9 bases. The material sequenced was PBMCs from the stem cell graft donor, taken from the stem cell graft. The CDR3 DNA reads TGTGCCAGCAGCTTCGGGACAGGGAAACTTGAGCAGTACTTC. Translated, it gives CASSFGTGKLEQYF.